These T cell receptor beta chains were read from a single sample in a study of blood T cell repertoires in COVID-19. Clones were read by immunoSEQ multiplex PCR, and TCRdb kept only the in-frame ones, dropping some. This sample has roughly 440,000 clones, with around 88% found just once. Sequences were obtained from peripheral blood. The receptor set was obtained from a woman aged 50 to 65 with COVID-19, enrolled during active disease. Both conserved end residues are part of each CDR3. Each record gives: J gene, clone size, D gene, V gene, CDR3 protein, CDR3 DNA. A D gene is named only where the DNA matches it firmly. A clone size is listed for some rows: how often the clone was seen (once, few, many), or a class if it is expanded.

>TRBJ2-1|.|TRBD2|TRBV30
CAWSSGGGGQFF
TGTGCCTGGAGTAGCGGGGGAGGGGGGCAGTTCTTC
>TRBJ1-1|.|.|TRBV5-4
CASSLVGEVGQAFF
TGTGCCAGCAGCTTGGTGGGAGAAGTTGGGCAAGCTTTCTTT
>TRBJ2-1|.|.|TRBV7-2
CASSLEDSPYNEQFF
TGTGCCAGCAGCTTGGAGGACAGCCCCTACAATGAGCAGTTCTTC
>TRBJ2-7|.|TRBD1|TRBV24-1
CATSARVRQGVPYEQYF
TGTGCCACCAGCGCGCGGGTCCGACAGGGGGTTCCCTACGAGCAGTACTTC
>TRBJ2-3|.|.|TRBV19
CASSSGLRGASDTQYF
TGTGCCAGTAGTTCAGGACTCCGAGGAGCCTCAGATACGCAGTATTTT
>TRBJ1-2|.|.|TRBV7-2
CASSGREGGARGYTF
TGTGCCAGCAGCGGACGGGAAGGCGGGGCCCGGGGCTACACCTTC
>TRBJ1-3|.|.|TRBV30
CAWSRDRVGLDTIYF
TGTGCCTGGAGTCGCGACAGAGTAGGGTTGGACACCATATATTTT
>TRBJ1-3|once|.|TRBV3-1/TRBV3-2
CASSHVLGNTIYF
TGTGCCAGCAGCCACGTTCTAGGAAACACCATATATTTT
>TRBJ2-3|.|.|TRBV19
CASSIQGGADTQYF
TGTGCCAGTAGTATACAGGGAGGAGCAGATACGCAGTATTTT
>TRBJ2-7|once|.|TRBV9
CASSVMDTSYEQYF
TGTGCCAGCAGCGTTATGGACACCTCCTACGAGCAGTACTTC
>TRBJ2-1|.|.|TRBV7-2
CASSLVQYNEQFF
TGTGCCAGCAGCTTAGTACAGTACAATGAGCAGTTCTTC
>TRBJ1-1|.|.|TRBV19
CASAGRWNTEAFF
TGTGCCAGCGCAGGGCGATGGAACACTGAAGCTTTCTTT
>TRBJ1-1|.|.|TRBV5-1
CASSLLSGMNTEAFF
TGCGCCAGCAGCTTATTATCAGGCATGAACACTGAAGCTTTCTTT
>TRBJ2-1|few|TRBD2|TRBV11-2
CASGTSSTYNEQFF
TGTGCCAGTGGGACTAGCTCAACCTACAATGAGCAGTTCTTC
>TRBJ1-3|.|TRBD1|TRBV18
CASSGDRGRRNTIYF
TGTGCCAGCTCAGGGGACAGGGGGCGAAGAAACACCATATATTTT
>TRBJ1-6|.|TRBD1|TRBV13
CASSHTRGDSPLHF
TGTGCCAGCAGCCACACCAGGGGGGATTCACCCCTCCACTTT
>TRBJ2-1|many|TRBD1|TRBV7-9
CASSLGQGAYNEQFF
TGTGCCAGCAGCTTGGGACAGGGGGCCTACAATGAGCAGTTCTTC
>TRBJ1-5|once|.|TRBV11-2
CASSLDINPDQPQHF
TGTGCCAGCAGCTTAGATATTAATCCGGATCAGCCCCAGCATTTT
>TRBJ1-1|.|.|TRBV4-1
CASSPRGSSWGMNTEAFF
TGCGCCAGCAGCCCCCGGGGGAGCAGTTGGGGCATGAACACTGAAGCTTTCTTT
>TRBJ1-6|few|.|TRBV9
CASSVTGLRNSPLHF
TGTGCCAGCAGCGTAACAGGGCTCCGGAATTCACCCCTCCACTTT
>TRBJ2-1|.|.|TRBV5-1
CASSLELVNEQFF
TGCGCCAGCAGCTTGGAGTTAGTCAATGAGCAGTTCTTC
>TRBJ1-2|.|.|TRBV5-4
CASTRGWDTDYGYTF
TGTGCCAGCACCCGGGGATGGGACACCGACTATGGCTACACCTTC
>TRBJ2-7|.|.|TRBV6-5
CASMITGYEQYF
TGTGCCAGCATGATAACAGGCTACGAGCAGTACTTC
>TRBJ2-6|once|.|TRBV6-4
CASSADIGSGANVLTF
TGTGCCAGCAGTGCAGACATTGGGTCGGGGGCCAACGTCCTGACTTTC
>TRBJ1-4|.|.|TRBV9
CASSPGGAANEKLFF
TGTGCCAGCAGCCCGGGAGGGGCGGCTAATGAAAAACTGTTTTTT
>TRBJ2-1|.|TRBD2|TRBV28
CASSPAGAYNEQFF
TGTGCCAGCAGCCCAGCGGGGGCCTACAATGAGCAGTTCTTC
>TRBJ1-1|.|.|TRBV30
CAWSGIRGTEAFF
TGTGCCTGGAGCGGAATCAGGGGAACTGAAGCTTTCTTT
>TRBJ2-7|.|TRBD1|TRBV30
CAWKDGTGNHEQYF
TGTGCCTGGAAGGATGGGACAGGGAATCACGAGCAGTACTTC
>TRBJ1-4|.|.|TRBV19
CASSRGQNEKLFF
TGTGCCAGTAGCCGGGGACAAAATGAAAAACTGTTTTTT
>TRBJ1-4|.|.|TRBV18
CASSRNREEKLFF
TGTGCCAGCTCACGGAACAGGGAGGAAAAACTGTTTTTT
>TRBJ2-3|.|.|TRBV6-1
CASSEWGPGSTDTQYF
TGTGCCAGCAGTGAATGGGGCCCCGGGAGCACAGATACGCAGTATTTT
>TRBJ2-3|.|.|TRBV19
CASRRGDTQYF
TGTGCCAGCCGAAGAGGAGATACGCAGTATTTT
>TRBJ1-5|.|TRBD1|TRBV5-1
CASSFGTGPNQPQHF
TGCGCCAGCAGCTTCGGGACAGGGCCCAATCAGCCCCAGCATTTT
>TRBJ2-7|.|.|TRBV28
CASRLPGDYREQYF
TGTGCCAGCAGACTGCCAGGGGATTATCGCGAGCAGTACTTC
>TRBJ2-7|.|TRBD2|TRBV4-1
CASSQFGGSSYEQYF
TGCGCCAGCAGCCAATTCGGGGGGTCCTCCTACGAGCAGTACTTC
>TRBJ2-1|.|TRBD1|TRBV19
CATSGQGKSNEQFF
TGTGCCACCTCGGGACAGGGCAAGTCTAATGAGCAGTTCTTC
>TRBJ1-6|.|TRBD1|TRBV27
CASSLGTGFRINSPLHF
TGTGCCAGCAGTTTAGGGACAGGGTTTCGAATTAATTCACCCCTCCACTTT
>TRBJ1-2|.|.|TRBV28
CASSLMRLGGYTF
TGTGCCAGCTCCCTTATGCGCCTCGGGGGCTACACCTTC
>TRBJ1-1|.|.|TRBV5-6
CASSFEKNTEAFF
TGTGCCAGCAGCTTTGAGAAGAACACTGAAGCTTTCTTT
>TRBJ1-5|.|.|TRBV2
CASKQGDQPQHF
TGTGCCAGTAAACAGGGAGATCAGCCCCAGCATTTT
>TRBJ1-1|few|.|TRBV7-9
CASSLTWEAFF
TGTGCCAGCAGCCTGACTTGGGAAGCTTTCTTT
>TRBJ1-2|.|.|TRBV7-8
CASSLGRTVTNYGYTF
TGTGCCAGCAGCTTAGGAAGGACAGTTACTAACTATGGCTACACCTTC
>TRBJ1-2|.|TRBD1|TRBV5-6
CASSPAGQSYGYTF
TGTGCCAGCAGCCCGGCGGGACAGAGCTATGGCTACACCTTC
>TRBJ1-6|.|TRBD1|TRBV11-2
CASSLGTAYNSPLHF
TGTGCCAGCAGCTTGGGGACAGCCTATAATTCACCCCTCCACTTT
>TRBJ1-2|.|TRBD1|TRBV7-9
CASSLGTGNGYTF
TGTGCCAGCAGCTTAGGGACAGGCAACGGCTACACCTTC
>TRBJ2-3|.|TRBD2|TRBV30
CAWRQLAGFGGTQYF
TGTGCCTGGAGACAGCTAGCGGGATTCGGGGGAACGCAGTATTTT
>TRBJ2-5|.|.|TRBV7-9
CASSSRGGEGETQYF
TGTGCCAGCAGCTCTCGCGGGGGCGAGGGAGAGACCCAGTACTTC
>TRBJ2-1|.|TRBD2|TRBV9
CASSVGWDSGPYNEQFF
TGTGCCAGCAGCGTGGGTTGGGATAGCGGGCCCTACAATGAGCAGTTCTTC
>TRBJ2-3|.|.|TRBV5-1
CASSLVTELRSTDTQYF
TGCGCCAGCAGCTTGGTCACAGAACTGCGCAGCACAGATACGCAGTATTTT
>TRBJ2-1|.|TRBD2|TRBV5-8
CASSLVRDYKQFF
TGTGCCAGCAGCTTGGTACGGGACTACAAGCAGTTCTTC
>TRBJ1-2|.|.|TRBV2
CASSWTAPRDGYTF
TGTGCCAGCAGCTGGACAGCCCCCCGAGATGGCTACACCTTC